A single sample is the source of the 31 T cell receptor beta chains below, sequenced in a study of cytomegalovirus exposure and HLA in healthy donors. PCR involved 60 Vbeta and 13 Jbeta primers. The table came from immunoSEQ multiplex PCR; TCRdb's copy has only in-frame clones and leaves some out. The table shows tens of thousands of clones, with 70% to 75% occurring only once. The sequenced material came from PBMCs. The receptors come from a woman between 45 and 60 years old in good health and CMV-seropositive.

The chain has TRBV28 and TRBJ1-3; D is possibly TRBD1 (5 bases). Germline V gene lookup returns CDR1 MDHEN and CDR2 SYDVKM. The CDR3 contains 14 residues. Trimming took off 2 bases at V and 5 bases at J, with 10 bases between the two ends. The CDR3 protein is CASSLQGGRNTIYF. The DNA of the CDR3 is TGTGCCAGCAGTTTACAGGGAGGAAGAAACACCATATATTTT.

V gene TRBV29-1 combines with J gene TRBJ2-7; D unresolved. The CDR3 covers 12 residues. V lost 4 bases and J 1 base, leaving 8 bases between the germline ends. Looked up from germline, CDR1 is SQVTM and CDR2 is ANQGSEA. CDR3 region: CSVVEESYEQYF. The DNA for the CDR3 is TGCAGCGTTGTTGAGGAATCCTACGAGCAGTACTTC.

This chain connects TRBV29-1 to TRBJ1-2, with 9 nucleotides matching TRBD1. Germline assignment: CDR1 SQVTM and CDR2 ANQGSEA. Germline trimming cut 5 bases from V and 3 bases from J; bases unmatched to any gene: 10. This CDR3 contains 15 residues. CDR3 nucleotide sequence: TGCAGCGTTTGGGTGGACAGGGGATTTGACTATGGCTACACCTTC. Translated, it gives CSVWVDRGFDYGYTF.

This chain connects TRBV30 to TRBJ2-6; tentative D call: TRBD1 (6 bases). The length of the CDR3 is 20 residues. The V end lost 2 bases, the J end lost 0 bases, and 23 bases lay between the germline ends. Germline CDR1 reads GTSNPN; CDR2 reads SVGIG (reference sequence). CDR3 bases: TGTGCCTGGAGTTATTCCCCGGGACAACAATTATACTCTGGGGCCAACGTCCTGACTTTC. Its translation is CAWSYSPGQQLYSGANVLTF.

This chain uses TRBV28 with TRBJ2-7, with D possibly matching TRBD2 (6 bases). V was cut by 3 bases and J by 4 bases, with 7 bases left in between. Germline V gene lookup returns CDR1 MDHEN and CDR2 SYDVKM. CDR3 size: 12 residues. The CDR3 sequence: CASSLGGYEQYF. As DNA, the CDR3 is TGTGCCAGCAGTTTGGGGGGTTACGAGCAGTACTTC.

CDR3 sequence reads: CASGIQGLVGYTF. Written as DNA, the CDR3 is TGTGCCAGCGGAATACAGGGTCTTGTGGGCTACACCTTC. The J gene is TRBJ1-2, the V gene TRBV27; D possibly corresponds to TRBD1 (6 bases). With 8 bases removed from V and 8 bases from J, the gap between germline ends came to 18 bases. Germline V gives CDR1 MNHEY, CDR2 SMNVEV (reference sequence). The CDR3 totals 13 residues.

In this sample, this clone turned up a few times. The chain has TRBV5-6 and TRBJ2-7, with D perhaps TRBD2 (8 bases). The V and J ends lost 4 bases and 10 bases respectively, with 21 bases between them. The germline V gene encodes CDR1 SGHDT and CDR2 YYEEEE. CDR3 length: 14 amino acids. The CDR3 spells CASSKGAGGPPQYF. As DNA, the CDR3 is TGTGCCAGCAGCAAGGGGGCGGGAGGCCCCCCCCAGTACTTC.

The chain combines TRBV2 with TRBJ2-2; TRBD1 agrees at 10 bases. The junction had 5 bases not matched to a gene; V was cut back by 7 bases and J by 6 bases. The CDR3 totals 14 residues. Germline loops: CDR1 SNHLY, CDR2 FYNNEI. Here the CDR3 DNA reads TGTGCCAGCAACCAGGACAGGGGGGCCGGGGAGCTGTTTTTT. Translating gives CASNQDRGAGELFF.

The rearrangement joins TRBV27 to TRBJ2-1; 10 positions match TRBD2. This CDR3 is built from 14 residues. Per the germline V gene, CDR1 is MNHEY and CDR2 is SMNVEV (reference sequence). Trimming removed 4 bases from V and 3 bases from J; junction bases left unmatched: 0. CDR3 nucleotides: TGTGCCAGCAGTTGGACTAGCGGCTACAATGAGCAGTTCTTC. It codes for CASSWTSGYNEQFF.

This clone has a count of ten or more. The CDR3 coding sequence is TGTGCCAGCAGCGTCATGTCGGGGATCTACACCTTC. Translating gives CASSVMSGIYTF. This chain uses TRBV7-9 with TRBJ1-2; no reliable D call. Trimming pared 5 bases from V and 10 bases from J, leaving 14 bases between. Germline assignment: CDR1 SEHNR and CDR2 FQNEAQ (reference sequence). The CDR3 extends over 12 amino acids.

The V and J genes are TRBV19 and TRBJ1-1; D gene ambiguous. This CDR3 has 14 amino acids. Per germline, CDR1 LNHDA and CDR2 SQIVND (reference sequence). Trimming took 7 bases from V and 1 from J, leaving 13 bases between them. CDR3 DNA sequence: TGTGCCAGTACCGAGGGCCTATCGAACACTGAAGCTTTCTTT. Encoded protein: CASTEGLSNTEAFF. Variable domain in full (rest from reference TRBV19 and TRBJ1-1): DGGITQSPKYLFRKEGQNVTLSCEQNLNHDAMYWYRQDPGQGLRLIYYSQIVNDFQKGDIAEGYSVSREKKESFPLTVTSAQKNPTAFYLCASTEGLSNTEAFFGQGTRLTVV.

This clone was picked up one time. The rearrangement uses TRBV19 and TRBJ1-1, with unresolved D. The ends were cut back, 5 bases at V and 0 bases at J, with 10 bases in the middle. Germline assignment: CDR1 LNHDA and CDR2 SQIVND (reference sequence). This CDR3 region has 14 residues. CDR3 amino acids: CASSGKQMNTEAFF. In nucleotides, the CDR3 is TGTGCCAGTAGTGGAAAACAGATGAACACTGAAGCTTTCTTT. Variable domain in full (rest from reference TRBV19 and TRBJ1-1): DGGITQSPKYLFRKEGQNVTLSCEQNLNHDAMYWYRQDPGQGLRLIYYSQIVNDFQKGDIAEGYSVSREKKESFPLTVTSAQKNPTAFYLCASSGKQMNTEAFFGQGTRLTVV.

The sample holds many counts of this clone. V usage is TRBV6-1 and J usage is TRBJ1-1; D not resolved. Germline loops: CDR1 MNHNS, CDR2 SASEGT. This CDR3 contains 13 residues. V lost 6 bases to trimming and J lost 4 bases, with 12 bases between them. This chain's CDR3 is CASRTQRSTEAFF. CDR3 in DNA: TGTGCCAGCAGAACTCAGAGGAGCACTGAAGCTTTCTTT.

This chain's CDR3 is CASSYVQANTGELFF. CDR3 bases: TGTGCCAGCAGTTACGTACAGGCGAACACCGGGGAGCTGTTTTTT. The chain carries TRBV6-5 and TRBJ2-2; possible D gene TRBD1, 5 bases. Germline CDR1 reads MNHEY; CDR2 reads SVGAGI. The ends were cut back, 2 bases at V and 0 bases at J, with 7 bases in the middle. The CDR3 spans 15 residues.

The rearrangement links TRBV4-2 to TRBJ1-2; a possible D gene is TRBD1 (6 bases). V was shortened by 0 bases and J by 4 bases, with 12 bases between the two germline ends. Looked up from germline, CDR1 is LGHNA and CDR2 is YNFKEQ. The CDR3 loop spans 15 amino acids. The CDR3 loop is CASSQDTGTLYGYTF. DNA for the CDR3: TGTGCCAGCAGCCAAGATACCGGGACACTCTATGGCTACACCTTC.

The chain carries TRBV27 and TRBJ2-7; D is possibly TRBD1 (5 bases). The germline CDR1 and CDR2 sequences are MNHEY and SMNVEV (reference sequence). V lost 7 bases and J lost 5, with 18 bases in between. The length of the CDR3 is 14 residues. CDR3 sequence (DNA): TGTGCCAGCAAAGAGGATAAGGGGTCCGACGAGCAGTACTTC. This codes for CASKEDKGSDEQYF.

The chain is built from TRBV5-6 and TRBJ2-3; D perhaps matches TRBD2 (6 bases). The CDR3 has 13 amino acids. Trimming took off 2 bases at V and 6 bases at J, with 10 bases between the two ends. Germline CDR1 reads SGHDT; CDR2 reads YYEEEE. CDR3: CASSLGRSDTQYF. CDR3 coding DNA: TGTGCCAGCAGCTTAGGGAGGTCGGATACGCAGTATTTT.

The chain is built from TRBV7-8 and TRBJ1-2, with D perhaps matching TRBD1 (6 bases). CDR1 and CDR2 (germline): SGHVS, FQNEAQ. This CDR3 has 18 residues. V was cut by 0 bases and J by 6 bases, with 23 bases left in between. This CDR3 is CASSLAKGGSSMTDGYTF. The CDR3 nucleotides are TGTGCCAGCAGCTTAGCCAAAGGGGGAAGCTCTATGACGGATGGCTACACCTTC.

The rearrangement uses TRBV7-9 and TRBJ2-5; 10 bases align to TRBD2. This CDR3 is 12 amino acids long. CDR1 is SEHNR, CDR2 FQNEAQ, per germline (reference sequence). CDR3 sequence: CASGRGEETQYF. CDR3 DNA sequence: TGTGCGAGCGGGAGGGGGGAAGAGACCCAGTACTTC.

J is TRBJ2-5 and V is TRBV7-6, with D possibly being TRBD2 (5 bases). The CDR3 contains 14 residues. Looked up from germline, CDR1 is SGHVS and CDR2 is FNYEAQ. Trimming pared 1 base from V and 5 bases from J, leaving 11 bases between. The CDR3: CASSLGIPGETQYF. The CDR3 DNA follows: TGTGCCAGCAGCTTAGGCATCCCGGGGGAGACCCAGTACTTC.

This clone was seen only a few times. The chain has TRBV7-2 and TRBJ2-7, with 13 bases that match TRBD2. Trimming at V came to 7 bases and at J to 5 bases, leaving 14 bases not matched to a gene. Germline V gene lookup returns CDR1 SGHTA and CDR2 FQGNSA. The CDR3 sequence is 17 residues long. The CDR3 DNA follows: TGTGCCAGCACCCGAACCAGACTAGCGGGAGGTCAGGACGAGCAGTACTTC. Amino acids: CASTRTRLAGGQDEQYF.

The chain employs TRBV5-1 and TRBJ1-1; D gene unclear. From germline, CDR1 is SGHRS and CDR2 YFSETQ. V lost 0 bases and J lost 7, with 10 bases in between. The CDR3 runs to 13 residues. CDR3 residues: CASSLGGGGEAFF. The CDR3 DNA sequence: TGCGCCAGCAGCTTGGGAGGAGGAGGTGAAGCTTTCTTT.

The CDR3 DNA follows: TGCAGTGCGCTAAGGGGGAACGAGCAGTACTTC. Amino acids: CSALRGNEQYF. The chain couples TRBV20-1 to TRBJ2-7; D might be TRBD1 (6 bases). The germline V and J ends were trimmed by 6 bases and 5 bases, with 11 bases remaining between them. This CDR3 contains 11 residues. Germline V gives CDR1 DFQATT, CDR2 SNEGSKA (reference sequence).

This clone occurred a few times. The rearrangement links TRBV5-1 to TRBJ1-1; D gene uncertain. The CDR3 is made up of 13 amino acids. Trimming took off 4 bases at V and 3 bases at J, with 10 bases between the two ends. The germline V gene has CDR1 SGHRS and CDR2 YFSETQ. For the CDR3, the DNA is TGCGCCAGCAGCCCCATGAGGGACACTGAAGCTTTCTTT. Translation: CASSPMRDTEAFF.

The CDR3 sequence is CASSWGLAGGRSTDTQYF. CDR3 coding DNA: TGCGCCAGCAGCTGGGGACTAGCGGGAGGACGCAGCACAGATACGCAGTATTTT. This chain connects TRBV5-1 to TRBJ2-3; TRBD2 agrees at 15 bases. V gave up 3 bases and J gave up 0 bases; unmatched junction bases: 5. The CDR3 extends over 18 amino acids. Germline-derived CDR1 and CDR2 are SGHRS and YFSETQ.

V is TRBV5-5 and J is TRBJ1-4; 7 positions match TRBD1. The trim removed 5 bases at V and 4 bases at J, leaving 8 bases unmatched. This CDR3 region has 15 residues. Germline values: CDR1 SGHKS, CDR2 YYEKEE (reference sequence). Here the CDR3 DNA reads TGTGCCAGCAGTTATGGGGACAGAATTAATGAAAAACTGTTTTTT. Translated, it gives CASSYGDRINEKLFF.

This chain connects TRBV27 to TRBJ1-5, with 12 bases matching TRBD1. The CDR3 has 15 residues. The germline V gene encodes CDR1 MNHEY and CDR2 SMNVEV (reference sequence). J was trimmed by 4 bases and V by 5 bases; bases with no gene match: 3. CDR3 amino acids: CASSPGQGANQPQHF. CDR3 DNA sequence: TGTGCCAGCAGTCCGGGACAGGGGGCTAATCAGCCCCAGCATTTT.

The chain employs TRBV5-1 and TRBJ2-3, with 10 bases aligning to TRBD2. V trimming: 2 bases; J trimming: 1 base; junction bases outside the gene matches: 1. Germline CDR1 SGHRS, CDR2 YFSETQ. CDR3 size: 15 residues. CDR3 sequence (DNA): TGCGCCAGCAGCTTCGGGACTAGCGGCACAGATACGCAGTATTTT. Amino acid sequence: CASSFGTSGTDTQYF.

This clone was seen a handful of times. The chain recombines TRBV5-4 with TRBJ2-2, with 10 nucleotides matching TRBD2. The germline CDR1 and CDR2 sequences are SGHNT and YYREEE (reference sequence). This CDR3 is 16 amino acids long. The V gene end was trimmed by 5 bases and the J gene end by 4 bases; junction bases not matched to a gene: 8. CDR3 sequence (DNA): TGTGCCAGCAGAGAAGAGGGGACTAGCGCCACCGGGGAGCTGTTTTTT. Translated: CASREEGTSATGELFF.

The chain uses TRBV28 and TRBJ1-2; 7 nucleotides align to TRBD1. This CDR3 is built from 16 residues. Germline CDR1 is MDHEN and CDR2 is SYDVKM. Unmatched junction bases numbered 7, after V lost 2 bases and J lost 1 base. CDR3 region: CASSLKGAESNYGYTF. The CDR3 region has the DNA TGTGCCAGCAGTTTAAAGGGGGCTGAGAGTAACTATGGCTACACCTTC.

The J gene is TRBJ2-7, the V gene TRBV28; possible D gene TRBD2, 6 bases. The CDR3 runs 13 residues. Germline CDR1 MDHEN, CDR2 SYDVKM. V was trimmed by 6 bases and J by 2 bases, leaving 11 bases between them. The CDR3 region has the DNA TGTGCCAGCAGAAGACTAGAGCCCTACGAGCAGTACTTC. This codes for CASRRLEPYEQYF.